The next 13 T cell receptor beta chains were all read from a single sample in a study of shared clonotypes between healthy human individuals. Libraries were prepared by immunoSEQ multiplex PCR; TCRdb keeps only in-frame clonotypes and omits some of them. The top ten hold around 12% of the sample, which has roughly 510,000 clones, about 80% seen once. Material for sequencing was PBMCs. All receptors derive from a woman in her 40s in good health. Some clones in this sample may be carry-over from other donors' samples.

Points on this clone: Possible read error: a much larger clone is one base away. Within the sample, other DNA sequences also encode this same CDR3. V gene TRBV6-5 combines with J gene TRBJ2-2; D is unclear. This CDR3 has 12 residues. Trimming took off 0 bases at V and 7 bases at J, with 3 bases between the two ends. The germline V gene encodes CDR1 MNHEY and CDR2 SVGAGI. The CDR3 is CASSYSYGELFF. For the CDR3, the DNA is TGTGCCAGCAGTTACTCTTACGGGGAGCTGTTTTTT.

The sample holds one count of this clone. The rearrangement joins TRBV9 to TRBJ2-3; D assignment may be TRBD1 or TRBD2 (5 bases each). The CDR3 consists of 21 residues. Trimming cost V 3 bases and J 6 bases, with 35 bases left between them. Germline CDR1 SGDLS, CDR2 YYNGEE. CDR3 nucleotides: TGTGCCAGCAGCGCCCCAGCCCCGGGACCCCGAGGTGTCGCGTTAATGGATACGCAGTATTTT. This translates into CASSAPAPGPRGVALMDTQYF.

This rearrangement joins TRBV2 to TRBJ2-1, with 11 positions matching TRBD2. The CDR3 extends over 15 amino acids. With V trimmed by 4 bases and J by 3 bases, 2 bases remained unmatched. From germline, CDR1 is SNHLY and CDR2 FYNNEI. The CDR3 region has the DNA TGTGCCAGCAGTGGACTAGCGGGGCTCTACAATGAGCAGTTCTTC. It encodes CASSGLAGLYNEQFF.

This sequence joins TRBV11-2 and TRBJ2-5; D is uncertain. Trimming left V 3 bases short and J 2 bases short, with 4 bases between. In germline, CDR1 is SGHAT, CDR2 FQNNGV. The CDR3 totals 12 residues. CDR3 in DNA: TGTGCCAGCAGCTTTGCACAAGAGACCCAGTACTTC. It yields the protein CASSFAQETQYF. Complete variable domain (other parts from reference TRBV11-2 and TRBJ2-5): EAGVAQSPRYKIIEKRQSVAFWCNPISGHATLYWYQQILGQGPKLLIQFQNNGVVDDSQLPKDRFSAERLKGVDSTLKIQPAKLEDSAVYLCASSFAQETQYFGPGTRLLVL.

This clone was seen ten or more times. V gene TRBV6-4 combines with J gene TRBJ2-1, with 7 bases lining up with TRBD2. J was trimmed by 2 bases and V by 2 bases; bases with no gene match: 6. There are 16 residues in the CDR3. CDR1 and CDR2 (germline): MRHNA, SNTAGT. The CDR3 sequence is CASSDDGEGPYNEQFF. CDR3 sequence (DNA): TGTGCCAGCAGTGACGATGGGGAGGGCCCCTACAATGAGCAGTTCTTC.

This clone was counted many times. The V call is TRBV2, the J call TRBJ2-1; 9 nucleotides match TRBD2. CDR1 and CDR2 from the germline V gene are SNHLY and FYNNEI. This CDR3 region has 18 residues. After removal of 2 bases from V and 6 bases from J, the junction contained 14 bases not matched to a gene. The CDR3 DNA follows: TGTGCCAGCAGTGAATGTTTCACGGAGACTAGCGGATGCAATGAGCAGTTCTTC. This codes for CASSECFTETSGCNEQFF.

The V and J genes are TRBV19 and TRBJ2-6, with D possibly matching TRBD2 (5 bases). The CDR3 has 15 amino acids. Germline values: CDR1 LNHDA, CDR2 SQIVND (reference sequence). Between the trimmed V and J ends, which lost 2 bases and 2 bases, there was a span of 7 bases. CDR3 sequence reads: CASSISGAGANVLTF. The CDR3 nucleotides read TGTGCCAGTAGTATATCCGGGGCTGGGGCCAACGTCCTGACTTTC.

The chain combines TRBV28 with TRBJ2-6, with TRBD1 as a possible D gene (6 bases). With 6 bases removed from V and 0 bases from J, the gap between germline ends came to 18 bases. Germline V gives CDR1 MDHEN, CDR2 SYDVKM. There are 18 residues in the CDR3. The CDR3 DNA follows: TGTGCCAGCAGCCCGGCGGGCAGGGGAAGCTCTGGGGCCAACGTCCTGACTTTC. This encodes CASSPAGRGSSGANVLTF.

This clone was seen just once. CDR3 DNA: TGTGCCAGCAGTGGGGGCGGGAGTAGCACAGATACGCAGTATTTT. It is translated as CASSGGGSSTDTQYF. This chain links TRBV2 with TRBJ2-3, with 7 positions matching TRBD2. CDR3 size: 15 residues. The V gene's germline CDR1 is SNHLY and CDR2 FYNNEI. V lost 4 bases, J lost 0 bases, and 4 bases stayed unmatched.

This clone was seen a few times. V gene TRBV30 combines with J gene TRBJ1-5, with D uncertain. V gave up 0 bases and J gave up 12 bases, with 9 bases separating them. This CDR3 contains 11 residues. Germline CDR1 and CDR2: GTSNPN and SVGIG (reference sequence). The CDR3 DNA reads as TGTGCCTGGAGTGTCGGGAGTCACCAGCATTTT. Amino acid sequence: CAWSVGSHQHF.

The chain has TRBV7-9 and TRBJ2-3; 10 bases are a match to TRBD1. This CDR3 is 17 amino acids long. Germline CDR1 reads SEHNR; CDR2 reads FQNEAQ (reference sequence). The ends lost 5 bases at V and 0 bases at J; junction bases unmatched: 8. The DNA of the CDR3 is TGTGCCAGCAGCCTCTCCCGACAGGGGGCTAGCACAGATACGCAGTATTTT. The encoded protein is CASSLSRQGASTDTQYF. The full variable domain, rest sourced from reference TRBV7-9 and TRBJ2-3, is DTGVSQNPRHKITKRGQNVTFRCDPISEHNRLYWYRQTLGQGPEFLTYFQNEAQLEKSRLLSDRFSAERPKGSFSTLEIQRTEQGDSAMYLCASSLSRQGASTDTQYFGPGTRLTVL.

V is TRBV6-1 and J is TRBJ2-7; 14 bases are a match to TRBD2. The CDR3 sequence is 15 residues long. J lost 6 bases, V lost 7 bases, and 8 bases had no gene match. The V gene's germline CDR1 is MNHNS and CDR2 SASEGT. The CDR3: CASMPGLAGVPEQYF. In DNA, the CDR3 is TGTGCCAGCATGCCGGGACTAGCGGGAGTTCCCGAGCAGTACTTC.

This chain links TRBV5-1 with TRBJ1-1; D unclear. The V and J ends lost 0 bases and 8 bases respectively, with 14 bases between them. The CDR3 consists of 14 residues. The germline CDR1 and CDR2 sequences are SGHRS and YFSETQ. Here the CDR3 DNA reads TGCGCCAGCAGCTTGGAGGTTTCTGTCCAGGAAGCTTTCTTT. Translating gives CASSLEVSVQEAFF.